This TCR beta chain is from a study of blood T cell repertoires in COVID-19. Study as a whole: The United States, Italy and Spain were the sources of the acute and convalescent COVID-19 samples. Sample material is recorded as cDNA or gDNA derived from T cells, B-cell-depleted T cells, or PBMCs.

The junction had 6 bases not matched to a gene; V was cut back by 5 bases and J by 1 base. The CDR3 consists of 16 residues. Germline CDR1 is SGHAT and CDR2 is FQNNGV. Original handling: Estimation of nucleated cell counts was performed using reference gene primer amplification. Clones were read by immunoSEQ multiplex PCR, and TCRdb kept only the in-frame ones, dropping some. From that table come the V and J calls and clone size; the DNA was used to work out D and trimming. The sample shows around 67,000 clones, almost 90% of them seen only once. The receptor comes from an elderly woman with active or convalescent COVID-19. The material sequenced was peripheral blood. The V gene is TRBV11-2, the J gene TRBJ1-1; 11 bases line up with TRBD1. CDR3 amino acids: CASSTRTGGSNTEAFF. As DNA, the CDR3 is TGTGCCAGCAGCACCCGGACAGGGGGCTCGAACACTGAAGCTTTCTTT.